This T cell receptor (beta chain) was observed in a study of blood T cells in healthy people across ages. Through a sample-barcoded 5' primer and a J-beta primer mix, a second PCR was run for roughly 7 to 11 cycles. One entry per CDR3 protein, called by TCRdb with MiXCR from the 5' RACE reads. The table has 1,500,000 or so distinct CDR3 sequences, approximately 59% seen once. The sample consisted of blood. The receptor was isolated from a man between 18 and 35 years old in good health.

For the CDR3, the DNA is TGTGCCAGCAGCGTCTCGGAGGGCGGCGAGCAGTACTTC. Amino acid sequence: CASSVSEGGEQYF. This rearrangement joins TRBV7-2 to TRBJ2-7; D perhaps matches TRBD2 (6 bases). The CDR3 length is 13 residues. Trimming left V 5 bases short and J 6 bases short, with 14 bases between. Per germline, CDR1 SGHTA and CDR2 FQGNSA. The full variable domain, rest sourced from reference TRBV7-2 and TRBJ2-7, is GAGVSQSPSNKVTEKGKDVELRCDPISGHTALYWYRQSLGQGLEFLIYFQGNSAPDKSGLPSDRFSAERTGGSVSTLTIQRTQQEDSAVYLCASSVSEGGEQYFGPGTRLTVT.